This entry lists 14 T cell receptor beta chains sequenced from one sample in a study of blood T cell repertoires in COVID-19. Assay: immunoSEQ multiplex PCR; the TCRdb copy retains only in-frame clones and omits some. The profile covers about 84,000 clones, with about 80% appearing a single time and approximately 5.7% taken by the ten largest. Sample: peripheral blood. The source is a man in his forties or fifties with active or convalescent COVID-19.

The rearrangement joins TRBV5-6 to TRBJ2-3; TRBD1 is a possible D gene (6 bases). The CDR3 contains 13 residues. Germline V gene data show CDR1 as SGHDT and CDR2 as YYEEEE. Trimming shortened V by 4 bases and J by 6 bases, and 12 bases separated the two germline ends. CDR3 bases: TGTGCCAGCAGCCATACAGGGCCGGATACGCAGTATTTT. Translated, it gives CASSHTGPDTQYF. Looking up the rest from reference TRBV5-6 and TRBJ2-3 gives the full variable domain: DAGVTQSPTHLIKTRGQQVTLRCSPKSGHDTVSWYQQALGQGPQFIFQYYEEEERQRGNFPDRFSGHQFPNYSSELNVNALLLGDSALYLCASSHTGPDTQYFGPGTRLTVL.

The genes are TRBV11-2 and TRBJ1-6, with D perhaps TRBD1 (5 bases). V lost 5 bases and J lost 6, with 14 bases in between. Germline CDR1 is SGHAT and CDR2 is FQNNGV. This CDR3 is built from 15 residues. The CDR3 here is CASSVLEGRNSPLHF. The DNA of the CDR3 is TGTGCCAGCAGCGTCCTGGAGGGGCGTAATTCACCCCTCCACTTT.

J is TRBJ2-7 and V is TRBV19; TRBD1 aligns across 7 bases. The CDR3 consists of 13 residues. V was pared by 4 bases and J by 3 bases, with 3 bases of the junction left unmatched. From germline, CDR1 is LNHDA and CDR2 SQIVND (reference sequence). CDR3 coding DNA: TGTGCCAGTAGTAAGGGACAGAACTACGAGCAGTACTTC. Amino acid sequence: CASSKGQNYEQYF.

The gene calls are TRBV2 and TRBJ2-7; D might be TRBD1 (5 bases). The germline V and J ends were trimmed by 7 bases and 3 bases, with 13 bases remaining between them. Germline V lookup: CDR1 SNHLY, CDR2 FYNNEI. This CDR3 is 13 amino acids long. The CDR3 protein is CASIRGGYYEQYF. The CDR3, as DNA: TGTGCCAGCATAAGGGGCGGCTACTACGAGCAGTACTTC.

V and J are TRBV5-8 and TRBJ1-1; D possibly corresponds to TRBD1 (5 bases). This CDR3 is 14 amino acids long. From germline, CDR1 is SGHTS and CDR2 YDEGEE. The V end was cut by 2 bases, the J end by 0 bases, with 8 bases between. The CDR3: CASSFGTLNTEAFF. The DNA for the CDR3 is TGTGCCAGCAGCTTCGGGACTCTGAACACTGAAGCTTTCTTT.

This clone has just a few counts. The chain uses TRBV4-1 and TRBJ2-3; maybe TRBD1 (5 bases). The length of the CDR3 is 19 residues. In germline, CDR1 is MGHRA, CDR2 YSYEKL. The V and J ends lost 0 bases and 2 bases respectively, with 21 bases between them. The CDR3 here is CASSQEQAGLILNTDTQYF. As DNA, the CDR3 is TGCGCCAGCAGCCAAGAGCAGGCAGGGTTAATTTTAAACACAGATACGCAGTATTTT.

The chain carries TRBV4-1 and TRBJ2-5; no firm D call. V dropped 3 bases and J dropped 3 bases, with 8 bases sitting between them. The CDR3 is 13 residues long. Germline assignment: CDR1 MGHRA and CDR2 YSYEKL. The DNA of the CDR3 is TGCGCCAGCAGCCAGAGGCCAGAAGAGACCCAGTACTTC. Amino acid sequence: CASSQRPEETQYF.

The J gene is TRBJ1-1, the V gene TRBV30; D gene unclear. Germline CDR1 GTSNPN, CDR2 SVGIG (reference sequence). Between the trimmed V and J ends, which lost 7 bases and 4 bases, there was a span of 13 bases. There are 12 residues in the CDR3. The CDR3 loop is CALDGMGTEAFF. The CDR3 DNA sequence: TGTGCCTTGGACGGGATGGGCACTGAAGCTTTCTTT.

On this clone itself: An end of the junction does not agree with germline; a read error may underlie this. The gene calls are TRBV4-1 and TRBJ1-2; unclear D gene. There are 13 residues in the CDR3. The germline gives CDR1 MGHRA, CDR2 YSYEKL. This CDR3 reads CASSEDGNYGYTF. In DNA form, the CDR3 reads TGCGCCAGCAGCGAAGACGGGAACTATGGCTACACCTTC.

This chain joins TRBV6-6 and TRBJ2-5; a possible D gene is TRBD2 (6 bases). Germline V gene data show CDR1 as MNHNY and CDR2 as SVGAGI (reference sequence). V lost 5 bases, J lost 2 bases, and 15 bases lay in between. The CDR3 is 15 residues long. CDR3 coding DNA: TGTGCCAGCAGTCTCGGAGGGGTGGGACAAGAGACCCAGTACTTC. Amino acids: CASSLGGVGQETQYF.

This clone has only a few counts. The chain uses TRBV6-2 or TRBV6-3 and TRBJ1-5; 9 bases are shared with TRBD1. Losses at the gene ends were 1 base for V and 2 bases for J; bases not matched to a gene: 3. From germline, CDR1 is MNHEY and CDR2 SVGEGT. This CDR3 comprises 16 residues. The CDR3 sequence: CASSYLWTGGNQPQHF. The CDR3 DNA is TGTGCCAGCAGTTACTTATGGACAGGGGGCAATCAGCCCCAGCATTTT.

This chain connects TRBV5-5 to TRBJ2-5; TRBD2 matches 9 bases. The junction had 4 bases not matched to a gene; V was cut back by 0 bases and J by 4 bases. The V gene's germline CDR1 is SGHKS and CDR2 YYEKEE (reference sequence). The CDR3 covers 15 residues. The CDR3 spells CASSLGGGALETQYF. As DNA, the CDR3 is TGTGCCAGCAGCTTGGGCGGGGGGGCCTTAGAGACCCAGTACTTC.

The CDR3 DNA sequence: TGTGCCAGCAGCTTCGTGGGACAGGGGGCTAGTGAGTATGGCTACACCTTC. Its protein product is CASSFVGQGASEYGYTF. The chain couples TRBV5-6 to TRBJ1-2, with 12 bases aligning to TRBD1. Germline CDR1 SGHDT, CDR2 YYEEEE. V lost 2 bases and J lost 5; bases outside the gene matches: 10. This CDR3 is 17 amino acids long.

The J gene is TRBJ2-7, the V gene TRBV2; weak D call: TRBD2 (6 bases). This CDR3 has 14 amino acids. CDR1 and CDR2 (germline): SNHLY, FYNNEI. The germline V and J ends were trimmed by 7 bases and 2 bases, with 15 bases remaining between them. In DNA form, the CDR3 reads TGTGCCAGCACCCGGGAGAGGGAGACCTACGAGCAGTACTTC. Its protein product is CASTRERETYEQYF.